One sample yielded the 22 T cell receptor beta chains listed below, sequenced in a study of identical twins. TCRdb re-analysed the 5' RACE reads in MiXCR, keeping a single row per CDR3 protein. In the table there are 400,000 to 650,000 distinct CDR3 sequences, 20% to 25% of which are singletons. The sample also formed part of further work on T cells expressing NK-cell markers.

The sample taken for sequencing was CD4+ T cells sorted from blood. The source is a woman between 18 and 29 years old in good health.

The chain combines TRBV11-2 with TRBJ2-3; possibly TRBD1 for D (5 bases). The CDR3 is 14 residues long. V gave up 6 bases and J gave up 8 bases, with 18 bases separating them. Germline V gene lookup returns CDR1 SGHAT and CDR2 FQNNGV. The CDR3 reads CASRPGFLSFTQYF. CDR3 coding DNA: TGTGCCAGCAGACCAGGGTTCTTAAGTTTTACGCAGTATTTT.

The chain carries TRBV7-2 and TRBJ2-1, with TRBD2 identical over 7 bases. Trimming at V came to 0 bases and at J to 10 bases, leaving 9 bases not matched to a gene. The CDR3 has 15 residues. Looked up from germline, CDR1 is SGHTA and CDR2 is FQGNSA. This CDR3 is CASSLARGSKREQFF. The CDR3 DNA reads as TGTGCCAGCAGCTTAGCCCGCGGGAGTAAGAGGGAGCAGTTCTTC.

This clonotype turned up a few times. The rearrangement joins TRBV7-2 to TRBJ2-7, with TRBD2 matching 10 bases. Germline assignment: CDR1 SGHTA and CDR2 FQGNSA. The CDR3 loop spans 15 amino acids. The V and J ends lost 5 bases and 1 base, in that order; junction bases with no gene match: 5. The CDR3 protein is CASSRLAGASYEQYF. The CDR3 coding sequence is TGTGCCAGCAGCCGTCTAGCGGGAGCGTCCTACGAGCAGTACTTC.

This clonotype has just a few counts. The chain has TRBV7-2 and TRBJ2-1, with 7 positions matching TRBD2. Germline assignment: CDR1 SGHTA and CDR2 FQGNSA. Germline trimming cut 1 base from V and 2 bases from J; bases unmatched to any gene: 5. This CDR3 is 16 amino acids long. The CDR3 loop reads CASSLVAGRTYNEQFF. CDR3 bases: TGTGCCAGCAGCTTAGTCGCCGGGAGGACCTACAATGAGCAGTTCTTC.

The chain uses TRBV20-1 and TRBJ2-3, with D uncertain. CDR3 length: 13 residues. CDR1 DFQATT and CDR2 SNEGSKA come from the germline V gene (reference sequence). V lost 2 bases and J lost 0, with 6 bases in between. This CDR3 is CSARRVSTDTQYF. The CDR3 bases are TGCAGTGCTAGACGGGTTAGCACAGATACGCAGTATTTT.

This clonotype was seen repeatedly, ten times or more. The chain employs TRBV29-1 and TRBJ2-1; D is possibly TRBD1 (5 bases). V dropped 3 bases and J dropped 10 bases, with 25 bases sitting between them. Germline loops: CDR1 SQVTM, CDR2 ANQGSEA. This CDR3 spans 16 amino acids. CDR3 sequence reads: CSVDVLGLTGSQEQFF. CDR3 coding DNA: TGCAGCGTTGACGTACTGGGGCTTACTGGATCCCAAGAGCAGTTCTTC.

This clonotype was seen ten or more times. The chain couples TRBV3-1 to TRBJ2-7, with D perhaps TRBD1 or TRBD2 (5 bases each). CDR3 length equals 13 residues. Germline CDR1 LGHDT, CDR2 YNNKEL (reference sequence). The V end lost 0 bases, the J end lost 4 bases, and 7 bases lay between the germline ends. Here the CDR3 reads CASSQEWGYEQYF. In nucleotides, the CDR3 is TGTGCCAGCAGCCAAGAATGGGGGTACGAGCAGTACTTC.

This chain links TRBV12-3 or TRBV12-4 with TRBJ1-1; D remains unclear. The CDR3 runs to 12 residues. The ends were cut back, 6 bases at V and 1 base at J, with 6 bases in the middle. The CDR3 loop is CASRTRNTEAFF. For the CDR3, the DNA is TGTGCCAGCAGGACCAGGAACACTGAAGCTTTCTTT.

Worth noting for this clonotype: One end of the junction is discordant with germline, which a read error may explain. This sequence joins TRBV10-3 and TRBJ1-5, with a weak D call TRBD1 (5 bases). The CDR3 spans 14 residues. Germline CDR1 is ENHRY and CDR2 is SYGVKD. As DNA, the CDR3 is TGTGCCTTCAGAGGGGCAACAGGAGGTCAGCCCCAGCATTTT. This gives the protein CAFRGATGGQPQHF.

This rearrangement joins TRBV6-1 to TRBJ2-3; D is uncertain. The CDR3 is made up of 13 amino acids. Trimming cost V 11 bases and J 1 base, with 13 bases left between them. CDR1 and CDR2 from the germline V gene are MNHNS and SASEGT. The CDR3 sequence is CAFLGGGTDTQYF. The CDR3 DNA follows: TGTGCCTTCCTCGGTGGAGGCACAGATACGCAGTATTTT.

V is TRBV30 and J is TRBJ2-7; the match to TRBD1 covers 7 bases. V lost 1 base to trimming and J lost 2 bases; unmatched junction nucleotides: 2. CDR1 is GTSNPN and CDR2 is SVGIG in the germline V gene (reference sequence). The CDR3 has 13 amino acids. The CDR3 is CAWSGDSTYEQYF. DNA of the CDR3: TGTGCCTGGAGTGGGGACAGCACCTACGAGCAGTACTTC. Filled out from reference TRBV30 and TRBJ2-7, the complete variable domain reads SQTIHQWPATLVQPVGSPLSLECTVEGTSNPNLYWYRQAAGRGLQLLFYSVGIGQISSEVPQNLSASRPQDRQFILSSKKLLLSDSGFYLCAWSGDSTYEQYFGPGTRLTVT.

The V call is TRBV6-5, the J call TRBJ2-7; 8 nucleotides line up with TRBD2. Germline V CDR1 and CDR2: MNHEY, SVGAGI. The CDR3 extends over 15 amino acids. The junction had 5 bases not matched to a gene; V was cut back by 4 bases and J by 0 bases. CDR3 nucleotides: TGTGCCAGCAGTTCGAGCGGGAGCAGCTCCTACGAGCAGTACTTC. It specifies CASSSSGSSSYEQYF.

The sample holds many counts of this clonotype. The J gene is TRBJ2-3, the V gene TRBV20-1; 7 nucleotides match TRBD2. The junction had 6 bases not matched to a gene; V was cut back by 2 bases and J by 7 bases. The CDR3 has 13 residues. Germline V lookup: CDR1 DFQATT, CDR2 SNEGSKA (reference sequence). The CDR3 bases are TGCAGTGCTAGATGGAGCGGGATCAATACGCAGTATTTT. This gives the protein CSARWSGINTQYF.

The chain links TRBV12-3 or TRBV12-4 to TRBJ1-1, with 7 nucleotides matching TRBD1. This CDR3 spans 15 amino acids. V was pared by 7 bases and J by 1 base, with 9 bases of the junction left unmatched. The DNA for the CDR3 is TGTGCCAGCAACTTAGAGACAGGGCCGAACACTGAAGCTTTCTTT. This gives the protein CASNLETGPNTEAFF.

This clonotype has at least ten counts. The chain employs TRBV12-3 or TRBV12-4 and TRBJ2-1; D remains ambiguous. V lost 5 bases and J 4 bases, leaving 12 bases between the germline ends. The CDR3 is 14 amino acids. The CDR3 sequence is CASSPHHMYNEQFF. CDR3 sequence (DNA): TGTGCCAGCAGTCCCCACCATATGTACAATGAGCAGTTCTTC.

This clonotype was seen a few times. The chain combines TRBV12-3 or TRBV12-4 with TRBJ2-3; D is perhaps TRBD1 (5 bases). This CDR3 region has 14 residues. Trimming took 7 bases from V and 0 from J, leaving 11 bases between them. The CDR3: CASKQGVSTDTQYF. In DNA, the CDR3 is TGTGCCAGCAAGCAGGGTGTCAGCACAGATACGCAGTATTTT.

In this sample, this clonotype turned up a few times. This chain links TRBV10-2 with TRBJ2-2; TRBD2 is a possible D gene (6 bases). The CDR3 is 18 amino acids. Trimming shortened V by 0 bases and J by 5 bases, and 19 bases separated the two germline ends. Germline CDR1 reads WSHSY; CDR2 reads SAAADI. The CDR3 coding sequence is TGCGCCAGCAGTGAGTCCCGTCTGGCGGGACGTTATACCGGGGAGCTGTTTTTT. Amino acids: CASSESRLAGRYTGELFF.

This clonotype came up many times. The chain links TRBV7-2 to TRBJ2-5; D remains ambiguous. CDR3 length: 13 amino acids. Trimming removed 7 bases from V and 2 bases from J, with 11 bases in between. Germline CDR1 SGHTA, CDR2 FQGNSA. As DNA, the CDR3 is TGTGCCAGCACTCGGCTACTACAAGAGACCCAGTACTTC. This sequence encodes CASTRLLQETQYF.

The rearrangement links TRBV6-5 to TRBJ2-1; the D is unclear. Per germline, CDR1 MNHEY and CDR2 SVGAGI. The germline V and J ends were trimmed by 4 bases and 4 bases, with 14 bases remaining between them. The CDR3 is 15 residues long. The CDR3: CASSSPRHAYNEQFF. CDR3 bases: TGTGCCAGCAGTTCCCCACGACACGCGTACAATGAGCAGTTCTTC.

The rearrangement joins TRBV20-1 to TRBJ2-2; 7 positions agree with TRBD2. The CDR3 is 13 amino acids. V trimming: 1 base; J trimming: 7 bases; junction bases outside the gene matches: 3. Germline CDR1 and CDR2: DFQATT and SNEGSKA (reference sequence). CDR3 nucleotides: TGCAGTGCTAGAGGGAAGCGGGGCGGGGAGCTGTTTTTT. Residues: CSARGKRGGELFF.

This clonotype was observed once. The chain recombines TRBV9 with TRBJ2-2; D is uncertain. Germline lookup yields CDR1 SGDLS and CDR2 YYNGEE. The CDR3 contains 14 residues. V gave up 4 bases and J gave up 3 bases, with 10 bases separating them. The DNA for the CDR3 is TGTGCCAGCAGCCCGAGGTCGTACACCGGGGAGCTGTTTTTT. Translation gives CASSPRSYTGELFF.

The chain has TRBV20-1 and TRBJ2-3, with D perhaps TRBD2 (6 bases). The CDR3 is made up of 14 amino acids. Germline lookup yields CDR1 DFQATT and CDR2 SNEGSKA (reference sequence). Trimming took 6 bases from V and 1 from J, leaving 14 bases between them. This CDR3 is CSALVAGRTDTQYF. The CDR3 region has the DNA TGCAGTGCCCTCGTTGCGGGGCGCACAGATACGCAGTATTTT.